This T cell receptor beta chain was retrieved from a study of OX40 agonist ivuxolimab in advanced cancers. Regarding the complete study: Ivuxolimab was an agonistic, fully human IgG2 monoclonal antibody directed against OX40 (CD134), a costimulatory receptor. The purpose of peripheral TCRbeta sequencing was to test whether ivuxolimab changed TCR sequence diversity and led to clonal T-cell expansion. The paper describes the monotherapy dose-escalation part (N of about 55 patients) of the phase I trial of ivuxolimab. Patients were allowed to have had prior anti-PD-1, anti-PD-L1 or anti-CTLA-4 therapy, and approximately 41% of the dose-escalation patients had previously received checkpoint inhibitors. In the dose-escalation cohort, 75% to 90% of patients were male, and the mean age was 60 years with a range of roughly 20 to 79. Partial responses occurred in three dose-escalation patients, of whom one had hepatocellular carcinoma and two had cutaneous melanoma. Intravenous ivuxolimab was administered to patients every 2 weeks at six dose levels: 0.01, 0.1, 0.3, 1.5, 3 and 10 mg/kg. Of the approximately 50 dose-escalation patients, hepatocellular carcinoma was present in roughly 19, melanoma in roughly 15, renal cell carcinoma in 9 and head and neck cancer in 9. Paper-wide results and their limitations: In the 0.1-3.0 mg/kg groups, partial responders were among the patients with the lowest normalized peripheral clonal expansion, particularly in CD8+ T cells. After ivuxolimab, more expanded clones were found on average in CD8+ T cells than in CD4+ T cells. Antigen specificity was not determined for the clonally expanded peripheral T cells. Low levels of normalized T-cell clonal expansion were also seen in some patients who did not respond. At doses of 0.1 to 3.0 mg/kg, clonal expansion of both CD4+ and CD8+ blood T cells was observed from baseline to week 6.

A remark on this clone: The specificity of this receptor is unknown. The sample holds no much larger clone one base away, and base qualities are not on file.

Sequences SGHTA (CDR1) and FQGNSA (CDR2) are obtained from the germline V gene. Trimming leaves V shorter by 1 base and J shorter by 4 bases, with the junction holding 7 bases beyond the gene matches. Taken from cysteine to phenylalanine, the CDR3 has 16 residues. CDR3 DNA only is kept here, 48 bases in frame from base 1. For sequencing of the TCRbeta CDR3 region, genomic DNA was extracted from the sorted cells. The immunoSEQ Assay was used to sequence the TCRbeta CDR3 regions. Drawn from immuneACCESS, this table holds only the in-frame rearrangements with V and J called that TCRdb kept. Clones are partly lost; checked studies trace under half to an unresolved V gene and leave the rest unexplained. The sample records roughly 99,000 clones, approximately 89% of which are singletons. Of the sample, roughly 1.2% falls within the top ten clones. The trial excluded patients who had a history of autoimmune disease or who were on systemic immunosuppression. Peripheral blood for TCR sequencing was collected from all dose cohorts at baseline, on cycle 4 day 1, and on cycle 7 day 1. The samples were taken from a phase I, first-in-human, multicenter, open-label dose-escalation trial of ivuxolimab. Adults with locally advanced or metastatic melanoma, renal cell, hepatocellular, or head and neck squamous cell carcinoma were enrolled in the trial. Before TCR sequencing, CD4+ T cells and CD8+ T cells from peripheral blood were sorted into separate populations.

The clonotype comes from an adult with an advanced solid tumor such as melanoma, head and neck, liver or kidney cancer. The specimen was CD4+ or CD8+ T cells sorted from blood, collected in a trial of the OX40 agonist ivuxolimab. The chain is made from TRBV7-2 and TRBJ2-7; 10 middle bases align to TRBD1. The DNA reads as follows: TGTGCCAGCAGCTTAGACCTTGGGACAGGGGTATACGAGCAGTACTTC. This encodes CASSLDLGTGVYEQYF.